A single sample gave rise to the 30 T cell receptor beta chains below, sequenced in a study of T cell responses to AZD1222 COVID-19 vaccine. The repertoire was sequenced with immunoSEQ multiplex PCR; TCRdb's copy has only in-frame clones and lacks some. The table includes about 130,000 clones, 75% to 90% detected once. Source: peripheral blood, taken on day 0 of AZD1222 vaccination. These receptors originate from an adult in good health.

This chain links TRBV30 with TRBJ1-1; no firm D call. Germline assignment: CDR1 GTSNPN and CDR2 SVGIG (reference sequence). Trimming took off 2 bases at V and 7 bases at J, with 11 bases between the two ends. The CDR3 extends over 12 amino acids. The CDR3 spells CAWSPKGIEAFF. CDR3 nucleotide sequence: TGTGCCTGGAGTCCAAAAGGAATTGAAGCTTTCTTT.

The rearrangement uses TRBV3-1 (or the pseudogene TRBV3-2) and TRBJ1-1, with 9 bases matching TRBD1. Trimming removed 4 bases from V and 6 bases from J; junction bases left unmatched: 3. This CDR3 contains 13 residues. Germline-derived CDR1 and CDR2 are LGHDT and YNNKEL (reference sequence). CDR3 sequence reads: CASSRQGVAEAFF. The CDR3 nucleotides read TGTGCCAGCAGCCGACAGGGGGTGGCTGAAGCTTTCTTT.

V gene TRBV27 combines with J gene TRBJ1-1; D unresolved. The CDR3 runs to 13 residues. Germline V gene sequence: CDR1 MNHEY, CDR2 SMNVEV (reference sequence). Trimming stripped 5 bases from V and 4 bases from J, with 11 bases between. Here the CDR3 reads CASSPVGVTEAFF. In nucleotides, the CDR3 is TGTGCCAGCAGTCCTGTCGGGGTCACTGAAGCTTTCTTT.

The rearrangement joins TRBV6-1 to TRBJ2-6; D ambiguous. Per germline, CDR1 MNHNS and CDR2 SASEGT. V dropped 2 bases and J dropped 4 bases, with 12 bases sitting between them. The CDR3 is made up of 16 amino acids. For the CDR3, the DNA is TGTGCCAGCAGTGAACGCTTGGGTACCGGGGCCAACGTCCTGACTTTC. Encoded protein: CASSERLGTGANVLTF.

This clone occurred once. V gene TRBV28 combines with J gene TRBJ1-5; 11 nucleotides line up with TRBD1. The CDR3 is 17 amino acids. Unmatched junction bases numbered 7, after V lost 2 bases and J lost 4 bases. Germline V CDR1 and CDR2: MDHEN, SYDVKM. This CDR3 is CASSLAGTGGGNQPQHF. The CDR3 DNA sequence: TGTGCCAGCAGTTTAGCCGGGACAGGGGGTGGGAATCAGCCCCAGCATTTT.

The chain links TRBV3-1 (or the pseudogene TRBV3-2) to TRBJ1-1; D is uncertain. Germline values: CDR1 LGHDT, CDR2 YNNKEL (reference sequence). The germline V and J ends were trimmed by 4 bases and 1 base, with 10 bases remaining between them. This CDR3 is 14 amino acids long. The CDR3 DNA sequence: TGTGCCAGCAGCCTACGAGGCGCGAACACTGAAGCTTTCTTT. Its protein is CASSLRGANTEAFF.

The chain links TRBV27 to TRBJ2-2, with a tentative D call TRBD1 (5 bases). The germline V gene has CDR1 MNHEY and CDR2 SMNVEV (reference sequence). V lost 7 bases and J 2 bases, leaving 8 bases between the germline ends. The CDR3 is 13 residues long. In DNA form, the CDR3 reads TGTGCCAGCACCCAGGGCAACACCGGGGAGCTGTTTTTT. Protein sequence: CASTQGNTGELFF.

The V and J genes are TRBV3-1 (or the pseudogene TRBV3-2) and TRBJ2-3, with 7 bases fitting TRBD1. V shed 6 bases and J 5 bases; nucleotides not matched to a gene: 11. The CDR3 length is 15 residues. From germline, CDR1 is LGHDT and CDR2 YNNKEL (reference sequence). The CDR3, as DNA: TGTGCCAGCAGATACAGGGGAGAGTTTGGAGATACGCAGTATTTT. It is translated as CASRYRGEFGDTQYF.

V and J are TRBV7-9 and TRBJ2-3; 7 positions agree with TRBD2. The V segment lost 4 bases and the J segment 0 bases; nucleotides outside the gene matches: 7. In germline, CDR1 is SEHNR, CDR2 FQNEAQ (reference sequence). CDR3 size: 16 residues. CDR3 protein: CASSWTGGSSTDTQYF. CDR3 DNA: TGTGCCAGCAGCTGGACCGGGGGGTCTAGCACAGATACGCAGTATTTT.

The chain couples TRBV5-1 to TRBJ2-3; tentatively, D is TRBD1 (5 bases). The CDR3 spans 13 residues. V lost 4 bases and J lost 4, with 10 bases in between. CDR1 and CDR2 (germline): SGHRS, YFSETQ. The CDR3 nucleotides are TGCGCCAGCAGCACGACAGTTCCAGATACGCAGTATTTT. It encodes CASSTTVPDTQYF.

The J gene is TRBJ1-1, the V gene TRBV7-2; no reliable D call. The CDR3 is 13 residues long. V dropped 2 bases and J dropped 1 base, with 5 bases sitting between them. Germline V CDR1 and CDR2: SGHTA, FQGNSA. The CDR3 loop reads CASSLIQNTEAFF. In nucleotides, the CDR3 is TGTGCCAGCAGCTTAATCCAGAACACTGAAGCTTTCTTT.

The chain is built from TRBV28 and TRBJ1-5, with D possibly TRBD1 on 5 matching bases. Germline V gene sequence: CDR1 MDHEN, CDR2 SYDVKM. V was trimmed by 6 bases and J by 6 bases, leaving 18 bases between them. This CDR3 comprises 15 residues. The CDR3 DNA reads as TGTGCCAGCAGCGGGGGGTACGGGGGAGGTCAGCCCCAGCATTTT. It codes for CASSGGYGGGQPQHF.

The CDR3 spells CASSKVGSPPGTQYF. CDR3 nucleotides: TGTGCCAGTAGTAAAGTGGGCAGCCCTCCGGGGACCCAGTACTTC. The gene calls are TRBV19 and TRBJ2-5; no clear D. The CDR3 loop spans 15 amino acids. CDR1 is LNHDA and CDR2 is SQIVND in the germline V gene (reference sequence). Trimming took 4 bases from V and 7 from J, leaving 19 bases between them.

The CDR3 DNA sequence: TGTGCCAGCAGCCAGGGACCGGGCTACGAGCAGTACTTC. Its translation is CASSQGPGYEQYF. The chain is built from TRBV6-5 and TRBJ2-7, with D possibly called TRBD1 or TRBD2 (5 bases each). This CDR3 spans 13 amino acids. Germline values: CDR1 MNHEY, CDR2 SVGAGI. V was trimmed by 6 bases and J by 3 bases, leaving 12 bases between them.

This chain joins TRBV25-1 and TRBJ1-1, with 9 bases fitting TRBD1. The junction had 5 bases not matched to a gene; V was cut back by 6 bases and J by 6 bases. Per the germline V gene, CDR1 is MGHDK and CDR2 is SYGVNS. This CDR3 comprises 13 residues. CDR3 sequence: CASRQDRGSEAFF. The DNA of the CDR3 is TGTGCCAGCAGACAGGACAGGGGATCTGAAGCTTTCTTT.

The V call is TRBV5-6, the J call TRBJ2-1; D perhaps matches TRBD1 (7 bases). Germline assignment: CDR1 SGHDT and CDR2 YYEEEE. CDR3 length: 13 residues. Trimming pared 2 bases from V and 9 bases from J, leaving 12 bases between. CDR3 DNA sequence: TGTGCCAGCAGCTTAGGAGGGGGCGGTGAGCAGTTCTTC. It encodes CASSLGGGGEQFF.

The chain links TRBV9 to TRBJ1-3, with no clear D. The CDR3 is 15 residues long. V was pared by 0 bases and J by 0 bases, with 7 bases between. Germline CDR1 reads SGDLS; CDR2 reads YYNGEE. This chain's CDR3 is CASSVERGSGNTIYF. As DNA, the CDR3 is TGTGCCAGCAGCGTAGAGAGAGGCTCTGGAAACACCATATATTTT.

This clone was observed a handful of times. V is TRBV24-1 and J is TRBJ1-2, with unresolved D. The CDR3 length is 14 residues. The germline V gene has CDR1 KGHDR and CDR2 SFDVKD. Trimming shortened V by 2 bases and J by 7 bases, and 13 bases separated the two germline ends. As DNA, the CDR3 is TGTGCCACCAGTGATTCCGGGTCGCTCGGTGGCTACACCTTC. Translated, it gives CATSDSGSLGGYTF.

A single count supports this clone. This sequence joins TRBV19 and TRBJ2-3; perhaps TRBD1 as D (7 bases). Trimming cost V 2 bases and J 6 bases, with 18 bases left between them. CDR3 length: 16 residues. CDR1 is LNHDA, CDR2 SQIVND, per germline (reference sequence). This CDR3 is CASSILDFQGGDTQYF. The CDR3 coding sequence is TGTGCCAGTAGTATATTAGACTTCCAGGGGGGCGATACGCAGTATTTT.

The CDR3 DNA follows: TGTGCCAGCAGCCAGGGGTACGGCACAGATACGCAGTATTTT. It is translated as CASSQGYGTDTQYF. The chain uses TRBV6-4 and TRBJ2-3; maybe TRBD1 (6 bases). V was shortened by 6 bases and J by 1 base, with 11 bases between the two germline ends. CDR1 MRHNA and CDR2 SNTAGT come from the germline V gene. The CDR3 contains 14 residues.

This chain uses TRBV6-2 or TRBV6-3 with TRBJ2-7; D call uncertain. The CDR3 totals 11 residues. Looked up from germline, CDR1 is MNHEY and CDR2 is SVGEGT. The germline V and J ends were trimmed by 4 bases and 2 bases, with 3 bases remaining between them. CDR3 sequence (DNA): TGTGCCAGCAGTTGGGCCTACGAGCAGTACTTC. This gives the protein CASSWAYEQYF.

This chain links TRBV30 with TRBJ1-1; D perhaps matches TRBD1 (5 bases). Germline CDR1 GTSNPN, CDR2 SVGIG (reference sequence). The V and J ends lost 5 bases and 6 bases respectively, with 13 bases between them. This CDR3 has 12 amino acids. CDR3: CAWVEPGPEAFF. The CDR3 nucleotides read TGTGCCTGGGTCGAGCCGGGGCCTGAAGCTTTCTTT.

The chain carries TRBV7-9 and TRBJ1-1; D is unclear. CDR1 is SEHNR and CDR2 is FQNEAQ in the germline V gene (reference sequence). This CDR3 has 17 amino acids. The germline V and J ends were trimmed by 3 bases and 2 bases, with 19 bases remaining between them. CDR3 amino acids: CASSLGAPGPQNTEAFF. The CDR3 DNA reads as TGTGCCAGCAGCTTGGGCGCTCCGGGTCCCCAAAACACTGAAGCTTTCTTT. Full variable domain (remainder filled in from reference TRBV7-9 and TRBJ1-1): DTGVSQNPRHKITKRGQNVTFRCDPISEHNRLYWYRQTLGQGPEFLTYFQNEAQLEKSRLLSDRFSAERPKGSFSTLEIQRTEQGDSAMYLCASSLGAPGPQNTEAFFGQGTRLTVV.

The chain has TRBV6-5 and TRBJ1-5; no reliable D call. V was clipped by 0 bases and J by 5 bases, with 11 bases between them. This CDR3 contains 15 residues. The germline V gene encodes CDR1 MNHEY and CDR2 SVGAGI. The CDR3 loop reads CASSYSAQVDQPQHF. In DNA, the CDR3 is TGTGCCAGCAGTTACTCGGCTCAGGTCGATCAGCCCCAGCATTTT.

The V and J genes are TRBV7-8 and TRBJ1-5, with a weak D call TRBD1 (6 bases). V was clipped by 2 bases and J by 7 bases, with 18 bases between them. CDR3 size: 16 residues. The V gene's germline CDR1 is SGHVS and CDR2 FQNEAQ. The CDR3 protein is CASSLNSRRGRQPQHF. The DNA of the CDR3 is TGTGCCAGCAGCTTAAACTCGCGTAGGGGGAGGCAGCCCCAGCATTTT.

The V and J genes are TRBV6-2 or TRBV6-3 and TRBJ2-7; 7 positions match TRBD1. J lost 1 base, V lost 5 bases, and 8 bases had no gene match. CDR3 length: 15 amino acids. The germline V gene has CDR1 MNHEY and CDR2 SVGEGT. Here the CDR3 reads CASSQTGMWSYEQYF. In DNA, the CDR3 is TGTGCCAGCAGTCAGACAGGGATGTGGTCCTACGAGCAGTACTTC.

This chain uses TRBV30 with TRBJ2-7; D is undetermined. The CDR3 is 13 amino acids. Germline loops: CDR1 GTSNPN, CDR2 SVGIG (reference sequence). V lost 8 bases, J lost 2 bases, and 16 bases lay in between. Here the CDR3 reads CAGSPSGPYEQYF. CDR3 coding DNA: TGTGCCGGTTCGCCGTCTGGACCCTACGAGCAGTACTTC.

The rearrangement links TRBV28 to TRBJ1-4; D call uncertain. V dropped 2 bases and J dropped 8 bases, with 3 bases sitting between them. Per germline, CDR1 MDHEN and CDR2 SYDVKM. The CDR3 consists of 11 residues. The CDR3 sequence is CASSLDEKLFF. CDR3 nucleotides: TGTGCCAGCAGTTTAGACGAAAAACTGTTTTTT.

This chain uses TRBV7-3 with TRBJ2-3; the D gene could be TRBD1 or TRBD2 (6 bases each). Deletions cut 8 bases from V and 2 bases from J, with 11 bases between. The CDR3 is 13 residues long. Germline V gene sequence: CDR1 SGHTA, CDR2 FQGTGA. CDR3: CASGGGFTDTQYF. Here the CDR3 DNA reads TGTGCCAGCGGAGGGGGATTCACAGATACGCAGTATTTT.

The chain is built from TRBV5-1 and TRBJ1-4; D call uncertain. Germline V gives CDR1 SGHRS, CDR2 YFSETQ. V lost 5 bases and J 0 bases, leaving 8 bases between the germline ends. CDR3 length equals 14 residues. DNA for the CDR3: TGCGCCAGCAGGGAGGCGACAACTAATGAAAAACTGTTTTTT. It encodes CASREATTNEKLFF.